The clone carrying this TCR beta chain was seen many times. TCR beta CDR3 regions were amplified from RNA. Primed by the HTBI set, a first-round RT-PCR was run on the TCR CDR3. TCRdb re-derived calls from the multiplex PCR reads in MiXCR, one entry per CDR3 protein. The sample consists of under 350,000 distinct CDR3 sequences, over 20% of them appearing once. The data originate from a study of T cells in Graves' hyperthyroidism and ophthalmopathy. The sequence was collected from a woman between 50 and 59 years old with Graves' hyperthyroidism. Sequencing was carried out using blood.

CDR3 protein: CASSLEMRETSQETQYF. In DNA, the CDR3 is TGTGCCAGCAGCCTCGAAATGCGGGAGACTTCACAAGAGACCCAGTACTTC. The chain links TRBV2 to TRBJ2-5, with TRBD2 identical over 7 bases. Germline V gene sequence: CDR1 SNHLY, CDR2 FYNNEI. The J segment lost 2 bases and the V segment lost 6 bases, leaving 15 bases of the junction unmatched. This CDR3 has 17 residues.